Below, 27 T cell receptor beta chains from the same sample are listed, as sequenced in a study of CD8+ T cells in alopecia areata (dated by TCRdb to between 2018 and 2020). The library was made by the immunoSEQ multiplex PCR assay. For TCR sequencing, RNA was extracted from every sample and reverse transcribed into cDNA to serve as template. TCRdb took over this immuneACCESS table, retaining in-frame rearrangements with V and J assigned. Such tables are incomplete; in checked studies, under half of the missing clones stem from an unresolved V gene, and the remainder is unexplained. The sample has roughly 110,000 clones on record, 84% of them singletons. The biggest ten clones account for around a quarter of the sample. This specimen's time point label, interpreted: roughly 24 weeks on oral tofacitinib. The sample's treatment or condition label is to be understood as: oral pan-JAK inhibitor, 5-10 mg twice daily.

The sample consisted of CD8+ T cells sorted from blood, taken at week 24, from a patient treated with tofacitinib. The receptor set was obtained from a human donor with alopecia areata.

The V call is TRBV5-3, the J call TRBJ2-1; D may be TRBD1 or TRBD2 (5 bases each). TRBV5-3 is labeled an ORF, and its function is uncertain. The CDR3 is made up of 17 amino acids. Trimming pared 4 bases from V and 4 bases from J, leaving 21 bases between. DNA of the CDR3: TGTGCCAGAAGCGGCCGTAGAGGGTTGGGGGAATACAATGAGCAGTTCTTC. This translates into CARSGRRGLGEYNEQFF.

This clone occurred once. The chain joins TRBV9 to TRBJ2-5, with TRBD2 matching 7 bases. Germline CDR1 reads SGDLS; CDR2 reads YYNGEE. V lost 4 bases and J lost 5; bases outside the gene matches: 11. CDR3 length: 15 residues. CDR3 coding DNA: TGTGCCAGCAGCCCATCGGGACTACCTAGGGAGACCCAGTACTTC. Amino acid sequence: CASSPSGLPRETQYF.

The V call is TRBV19, the J call TRBJ2-1; D may be TRBD1 (6 bases). CDR3 length: 13 residues. V gave up 8 bases and J gave up 0 bases, with 8 bases separating them. From germline, CDR1 is LNHDA and CDR2 SQIVND (reference sequence). CDR3 in DNA: TGTGCCAGTGGACAGAGCTCCTACAATGAGCAGTTCTTC. This translates into CASGQSSYNEQFF.

Note on this clone: At one of its ends the junction is not consistent with the germline gene, which may arise from a read error. The chain is built from TRBV28 and TRBJ2-6, with TRBD1 as a possible D gene (5 bases). The CDR3 spans 14 residues. Germline CDR1 MDHEN, CDR2 SYDVKM. CDR3 DNA: TGTGCCAGCAGTTCCCTGAATGGGGCCAGCGTCCTGACTTTC. Amino acid sequence: CASSSLNGASVLTF.

This clone appeared once. The chain recombines TRBV4-2 with TRBJ2-2; the match to TRBD2 covers 13 bases. Germline V gene data show CDR1 as LGHNA and CDR2 as YNFKEQ. The CDR3 covers 17 residues. The junction had 5 bases not matched to a gene; V was cut back by 4 bases and J by 3 bases. CDR3 DNA sequence: TGTGCCAGCAGCCCAGGACTAGCGGGGGCGTACACCGGGGAGCTGTTTTTT. Its translation is CASSPGLAGAYTGELFF.

The chain links TRBV14 to TRBJ2-1; D not resolved. CDR1 is SGHDN, CDR2 FVKESK, per germline. Trimming stripped 0 bases from V and 0 bases from J, with 9 bases between. The CDR3 loop spans 16 amino acids. CDR3 sequence (DNA): TGTGCCAGCAGCCAAGAAGAGACCCACTCCTACAATGAGCAGTTCTTC. Translation: CASSQEETHSYNEQFF.

V gene TRBV15 combines with J gene TRBJ2-3, with a possible D match to TRBD2 (7 bases). Germline-derived CDR1 and CDR2 are LNHNV and YYDKDF (reference sequence). Trimming took 0 bases from V and 6 from J, leaving 34 bases between them. The CDR3 length is 22 residues. CDR3 amino acids: CATSRDMTRPGGGGRNGDTQYF. The CDR3 DNA reads as TGTGCCACCAGCAGAGATATGACTCGCCCGGGGGGCGGGGGACGTAACGGGGATACGCAGTATTTT.

As DNA, the CDR3 is TGTGCCAGCAGCAACTCGAGAATAGGGGATACGCAGTATTTT. Protein: CASSNSRIGDTQYF. The rearrangement joins TRBV9 to TRBJ2-3; no definite D call. The V end lost 4 bases, the J end lost 6 bases, and 15 bases lay between the germline ends. The germline V gene encodes CDR1 SGDLS and CDR2 YYNGEE. This CDR3 has 14 amino acids.

The chain uses TRBV5-6 and TRBJ2-1; D is undetermined. CDR1 is SGHDT, CDR2 YYEEEE, per germline. V was clipped by 4 bases and J by 2 bases, with 13 bases between them. The CDR3 is made up of 15 amino acids. CDR3 coding DNA: TGTGCCAGCAGCCAGACGGCGGACGCCTACAATGAGCAGTTCTTC. Residues: CASSQTADAYNEQFF.

The gene calls are TRBV15 and TRBJ2-5, with D perhaps TRBD2 (5 bases). The V end lost 0 bases, the J end lost 4 bases, and 15 bases lay between the germline ends. Germline V gene sequence: CDR1 LNHNV, CDR2 YYDKDF (reference sequence). The CDR3 covers 16 residues. In nucleotides, the CDR3 is TGTGCCACCAGCAGAGAAGGTCGGAGTGCGGGAGAGACCCAGTACTTC. This sequence encodes CATSREGRSAGETQYF.

As for this clone: The same CDR3 can be traced to other DNA sequences in this sample. The chain has TRBV7-2 and TRBJ2-3; perhaps TRBD1 as D (5 bases). The CDR3 runs to 11 residues. Trimming removed 1 base at V and 11 bases at J, with 7 bases between. CDR1 SGHTA and CDR2 FQGNSA come from the germline V gene. The CDR3 loop is CASSLGGGQYF. For the CDR3, the DNA is TGTGCCAGCAGCTTAGGGGGCGGGCAGTATTTT.

The chain couples TRBV15 to TRBJ2-7; 7 bases fit TRBD1. The CDR3 sequence is 13 residues long. CDR1 LNHNV and CDR2 YYDKDF come from the germline V gene (reference sequence). The V and J ends lost 7 bases and 5 bases, in that order; junction bases with no gene match: 8. The chain's CDR3 is CATNDREFNEQYF. The CDR3 DNA reads as TGTGCCACCAATGACAGGGAGTTCAACGAGCAGTACTTC.

This chain uses TRBV25-1 with TRBJ2-7; unclear D gene. The germline V gene has CDR1 MGHDK and CDR2 SYGVNS. The CDR3 contains 12 residues. V lost 4 bases to trimming and J lost 6 bases, with 10 bases between them. The CDR3 loop is CASSARFGEQYF. CDR3 DNA sequence: TGTGCCAGCAGTGCACGCTTCGGCGAGCAGTACTTC.

J is TRBJ2-7 and V is TRBV4-1; perhaps D is TRBD1 or TRBD2 (5 bases each). Trimming shortened V by 0 bases and J by 0 bases, and 9 bases separated the two germline ends. There are 15 residues in the CDR3. The germline V gene has CDR1 MGHRA and CDR2 YSYEKL. The CDR3 sequence is CASSQDKGSSYEQYF. The CDR3 region has the DNA TGCGCCAGCAGCCAAGATAAGGGGAGCTCCTACGAGCAGTACTTC.

The gene calls are TRBV4-1 and TRBJ1-5; D is uncertain. CDR3 length: 15 amino acids. The germline V gene encodes CDR1 MGHRA and CDR2 YSYEKL. V gave up 0 bases and J gave up 4 bases, with 10 bases separating them. For the CDR3, the DNA is TGCGCCAGCAGCCAAGAGGACGGAGAAAATCAGCCCCAGCATTTT. Translated: CASSQEDGENQPQHF.

CDR3 in DNA: TGTGCCAGCAGCTTTGGGACAGGCCCCACCGGGGAGCTGTTTTTT. Amino acids: CASSFGTGPTGELFF. The chain recombines TRBV5-8 with TRBJ2-2; 8 nucleotides match TRBD1. J lost 4 bases, V lost 2 bases, and 4 bases had no gene match. This CDR3 is built from 15 residues. Germline CDR1 and CDR2: SGHTS and YDEGEE.

The chain recombines TRBV10-2 with TRBJ2-5; TRBD2 matches at 8 bases. The CDR3 has 14 amino acids. The trim removed 6 bases at V and 5 bases at J, leaving 8 bases unmatched. Per germline, CDR1 WSHSY and CDR2 SAAADI. In nucleotides, the CDR3 is TGCGCCAGCAGAGCCACCGGGGGGGCGGAGACCCAGTACTTC. It codes for CASRATGGAETQYF.

The chain joins TRBV11-2 to TRBJ1-2, with D perhaps matching TRBD1 (5 bases). The V and J ends lost 7 bases and 1 base respectively, with 7 bases between them. Per germline, CDR1 SGHAT and CDR2 FQNNGV. The CDR3 is 12 residues long. CDR3 in DNA: TGTGCCAGCAAGACAGTTAACTATGGCTACACCTTC. Protein product: CASKTVNYGYTF.

This rearrangement joins TRBV7-9 to TRBJ2-1; 7 positions match TRBD1. Per germline, CDR1 SEHNR and CDR2 FQNEAQ (reference sequence). The CDR3 runs 17 residues. With V trimmed by 5 bases and J by 5 bases, 15 bases remained unmatched. For the CDR3, the DNA is TGTGCCAGCAGCACCCTACGAGACAGGGACGGAAACAATGAGCAGTTCTTC. It codes for CASSTLRDRDGNNEQFF.

The CDR3 nucleotides read TGCGCCAGCAGCTCTCGGACAGGGTCGGAAGAGCAGTACTTC. It specifies CASSSRTGSEEQYF. The chain recombines TRBV5-1 with TRBJ2-7; TRBD1 aligns across 8 bases. The CDR3 covers 14 residues. Germline V CDR1 and CDR2: SGHRS, YFSETQ. V was pared by 3 bases and J by 7 bases, with 9 bases of the junction left unmatched.

The chain carries TRBV7-9 and TRBJ1-1; D may be TRBD1 (6 bases). Germline CDR1 and CDR2: SEHNR and FQNEAQ (reference sequence). V was clipped by 1 base and J by 7 bases, with 16 bases between them. This CDR3 has 15 amino acids. CDR3 protein: CASSLGQVGASEAFF. CDR3 nucleotides: TGTGCCAGCAGCTTAGGACAGGTGGGCGCCAGTGAAGCTTTCTTT.

This sequence joins TRBV7-2 and TRBJ1-4; 7 bases line up with TRBD1. Germline lookup yields CDR1 SGHTA and CDR2 FQGNSA. With 4 bases clipped from V and 0 bases from J, the junction kept 11 bases outside the gene matches. CDR3 length: 18 residues. The CDR3 DNA follows: TGTGCCAGCAGCTGGTACGGACAGGACTTTTCAACTAATGAAAAACTGTTTTTT. It codes for CASSWYGQDFSTNEKLFF.

The chain recombines TRBV2 with TRBJ2-2, with TRBD1 matching over 7 bases. The CDR3 loop spans 16 amino acids. Trimming at V came to 3 bases and at J to 0 bases, leaving 4 bases not matched to a gene. The germline gives CDR1 SNHLY, CDR2 FYNNEI. The CDR3 protein is CASSDGTATNTGELFF. Written as DNA, the CDR3 is TGTGCCAGCAGTGATGGGACAGCAACGAACACCGGGGAGCTGTTTTTT.

The CDR3 is CASSPREANEQFF. The CDR3 DNA follows: TGCGCCAGCAGCCCCCGCGAAGCGAATGAGCAGTTCTTC. The chain uses TRBV4-1 and TRBJ2-1; D is uncertain. Per the germline V gene, CDR1 is MGHRA and CDR2 is YSYEKL. Trimming stripped 4 bases from V and 7 bases from J, with 11 bases between. The CDR3 loop spans 13 amino acids.

J is TRBJ1-4 and V is TRBV29-1; perhaps TRBD1 as D (6 bases). Trimming took off 6 bases at V and 7 bases at J, with 12 bases between the two ends. The CDR3 has 12 residues. Germline V lookup: CDR1 SQVTM, CDR2 ANQGSEA. CDR3 sequence (DNA): TGCAGCGTACAGGGATATAGTGAAAAACTGTTTTTT. This codes for CSVQGYSEKLFF.

This clone was found once. The chain is built from TRBV4-1 and TRBJ2-7, with 10 bases aligning to TRBD2. The CDR3 length is 16 residues. CDR1 and CDR2 (germline): MGHRA, YSYEKL. V lost 0 bases, J lost 3 bases, and 5 bases stayed unmatched. The CDR3 reads CASSQEIASGGYEQYF. The DNA for the CDR3 is TGCGCCAGCAGCCAAGAAATCGCTAGCGGGGGCTACGAGCAGTACTTC.

This chain joins TRBV5-4 and TRBJ1-1; D gene unclear. The V gene lost 0 bases and the J gene lost 7 bases, with 10 bases spanning the gap. In germline, CDR1 is SGHNT, CDR2 YYREEE (reference sequence). This CDR3 has 13 amino acids. CDR3 nucleotide sequence: TGTGCCAGCAGCTTGGCCGTGGACGGTGAAGCTTTCTTT. This sequence encodes CASSLAVDGEAFF. The whole variable domain, remainder taken from reference TRBV5-4 and TRBJ1-1, is ETGVTQSPTHLIKTRGQQVTLRCSSQSGHNTVSWYQQALGQGPQFIFQYYREEENGRGNFPPRFSGLQFPNYSSELNVNALELDDSALYLCASSLAVDGEAFFGQGTRLTVV.